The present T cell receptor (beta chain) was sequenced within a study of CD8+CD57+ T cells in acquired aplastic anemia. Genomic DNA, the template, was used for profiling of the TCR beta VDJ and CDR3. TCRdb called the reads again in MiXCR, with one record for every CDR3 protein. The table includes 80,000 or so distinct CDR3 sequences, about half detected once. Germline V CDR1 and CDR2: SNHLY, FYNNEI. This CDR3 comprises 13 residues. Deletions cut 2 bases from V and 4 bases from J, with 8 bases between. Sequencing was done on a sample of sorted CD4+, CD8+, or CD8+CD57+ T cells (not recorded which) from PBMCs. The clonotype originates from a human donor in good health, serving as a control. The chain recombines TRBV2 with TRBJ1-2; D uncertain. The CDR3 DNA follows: TGTGCCAGCAGTGAATCTGGCCGCTATGGCTACACCTTC. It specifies CASSESGRYGYTF.